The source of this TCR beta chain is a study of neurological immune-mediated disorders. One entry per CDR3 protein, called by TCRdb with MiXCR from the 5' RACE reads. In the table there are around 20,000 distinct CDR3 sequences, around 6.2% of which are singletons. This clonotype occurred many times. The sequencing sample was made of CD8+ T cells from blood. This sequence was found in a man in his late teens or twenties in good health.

CDR3 nucleotides: TGTGCCAGCAGTTTAGGGACTACCTACGAGCAGTACTTC. Translating it yields CASSLGTTYEQYF. This rearrangement joins TRBV27 to TRBJ2-7; TRBD2 matches 7 bases. The CDR3 runs 13 residues. Germline V gene sequence: CDR1 MNHEY, CDR2 SMNVEV (reference sequence). Trimming at V came to 2 bases and at J to 2 bases, leaving 0 bases not matched to a gene.